The next 17 T cell receptor beta chains were all read from a single sample in a study of cytomegalovirus exposure and HLA in healthy donors. Assay used: immunoSEQ multiplex PCR; TCRdb lists only in-frame clones, some missing. Among 250,000 to 400,000 clones listed, roughly 88% were seen once. Sample: PBMCs. These receptors were collected from a young man in good health and CMV-seronegative.

V gene TRBV19 combines with J gene TRBJ1-4, with D possibly TRBD1 on 5 matching bases. The CDR3 contains 14 residues. Trimming pared 6 bases from V and 1 base from J, leaving 9 bases between. The germline gives CDR1 LNHDA, CDR2 SQIVND (reference sequence). The CDR3 DNA reads TGTGCCAGTAGCGAAAGGGGAACTAATGAAAAACTGTTTTTT. Protein: CASSERGTNEKLFF.

The V gene is TRBV5-5, the J gene TRBJ2-7, with D possibly TRBD2 on 5 matching bases. CDR1 and CDR2 (germline): SGHKS, YYEKEE (reference sequence). Trimming stripped 0 bases from V and 2 bases from J, with 12 bases between. There are 15 residues in the CDR3. CDR3 sequence (DNA): TGTGCCAGCAGCTTGGCGCGGGCACCCGCCTACGAGCAGTACTTC. Its translation is CASSLARAPAYEQYF.

The gene calls are TRBV2 and TRBJ1-4; 9 positions agree with TRBD1. From germline, CDR1 is SNHLY and CDR2 FYNNEI. This CDR3 contains 15 residues. J gave up 9 bases and V 7 bases, and 12 bases lay outside the gene matches. The CDR3 bases are TGTGCCAGCACCCCCGGGACAGGGAAATTGAAAAAACTGTTTTTT. Translated, it gives CASTPGTGKLKKLFF.

The chain couples TRBV4-2 to TRBJ2-3; possible D gene TRBD2, 5 bases. The germline V gene has CDR1 LGHNA and CDR2 YNFKEQ. The CDR3 has 16 amino acids. Trimming took off 0 bases at V and 3 bases at J, with 13 bases between the two ends. The CDR3 DNA sequence: TGTGCCAGCAGCCAAGAGAGGAGCCAGCGGACAGATACGCAGTATTTT. Translating gives CASSQERSQRTDTQYF.

The rearrangement joins TRBV27 to TRBJ2-2; the D is unclear. The germline V gene has CDR1 MNHEY and CDR2 SMNVEV (reference sequence). The CDR3 contains 17 residues. V lost 6 bases to trimming and J lost 0 bases, with 17 bases between them. The CDR3 region is CASSTVGSISNTGELFF. The DNA for the CDR3 is TGTGCCAGCAGCACGGTGGGCTCTATCTCGAACACCGGGGAGCTGTTTTTT.

The chain carries TRBV10-3 and TRBJ1-1, with D perhaps matching TRBD1 (5 bases). The V end was cut by 6 bases, the J end by 5 bases, with 16 bases between. CDR3 length: 14 residues. CDR1 ENHRY and CDR2 SYGVKD come from the germline V gene. This CDR3 reads CAIRPQAGGTEAFF. As DNA, the CDR3 is TGTGCCATCAGGCCGCAGGCGGGGGGTACTGAAGCTTTCTTT.

The V gene is TRBV10-3, the J gene TRBJ1-5; 7 positions match TRBD1. The trim removed 5 bases at V and 5 bases at J, leaving 3 bases unmatched. CDR1 and CDR2 from the germline V gene are ENHRY and SYGVKD. This CDR3 has 13 amino acids. The CDR3 coding sequence is TGTGCCATCAGTACAGGGGTGGATCAGCCCCAGCATTTT. Its translation: CAISTGVDQPQHF.

The chain has TRBV14 and TRBJ1-4; 8 bases map to TRBD1. After removal of 0 bases from V and 7 bases from J, the junction contained 4 bases not matched to a gene. Germline CDR1 is SGHDN and CDR2 is FVKESK. The CDR3 runs to 15 residues. The CDR3 nucleotides are TGTGCCAGCAGCCAAGAACAGGGGGAAATTGAAAAACTGTTTTTT. Translating it yields CASSQEQGEIEKLFF.

The gene calls are TRBV4-3 and TRBJ2-2, with D tentatively TRBD2 (5 bases). The V gene's germline CDR1 is LGHNA and CDR2 YSLEER. This CDR3 spans 17 amino acids. The ends were cut back, 3 bases at V and 3 bases at J, with 17 bases in the middle. CDR3 loop: CASSHSKGAEYTGELFF. CDR3 nucleotide sequence: TGCGCCAGCAGCCATTCCAAAGGAGCGGAATACACCGGGGAGCTGTTTTTT.

The CDR3 is CASSEGQAGNTIYF. The CDR3 DNA reads TGTGCCAGCAGCGAGGGACAGGCTGGAAACACCATATATTTT. This sequence joins TRBV2 and TRBJ1-3; 8 nucleotides agree with TRBD1. CDR3 length: 14 amino acids. The V gene end was trimmed by 6 bases and the J gene end by 2 bases; junction bases not matched to a gene: 3. Germline V gene data show CDR1 as SNHLY and CDR2 as FYNNEI.

The chain couples TRBV18 to TRBJ1-1; D is unresolved. The V end was cut by 6 bases, the J end by 10 bases, with 15 bases between. The CDR3 consists of 12 residues. Germline CDR1 KGHSH, CDR2 LQKENI. CDR3 residues: CASSRPAGVAFF. The CDR3 DNA is TGTGCCAGCTCCCGACCAGCGGGAGTAGCTTTCTTT.

The V gene is TRBV6-6, the J gene TRBJ2-7; a weak D match, TRBD1 (5 bases). Per germline, CDR1 MNHNY and CDR2 SVGAGI (reference sequence). Trimming took 9 bases from V and 0 from J, leaving 15 bases between them. There are 14 residues in the CDR3. CDR3 residues: CASLDSPSSYEQYF. CDR3 sequence (DNA): TGTGCCAGTCTCGACAGCCCAAGCTCCTACGAGCAGTACTTC.

V usage is TRBV12-5 and J usage is TRBJ1-2; D might be TRBD1 (6 bases). Deletions cut 0 bases from V and 6 bases from J, with 20 bases between. CDR3 size: 17 residues. In germline, CDR1 is LGHNT, CDR2 FRNRAP. CDR3 region: CASGLVQGRGGENGYTF. CDR3 DNA: TGTGCTAGTGGTTTGGTACAGGGCAGGGGCGGAGAGAATGGCTACACCTTC.

The CDR3 DNA follows: TGTGCCAGCAGTCCTAGGGGGGGGCGGTGGAACACTGAAGCTTTCTTT. Its protein is CASSPRGGRWNTEAFF. The chain uses TRBV28 and TRBJ1-1; perhaps TRBD1 as D (6 bases). Germline CDR1 MDHEN, CDR2 SYDVKM. V shed 5 bases and J shed 1 base, with 17 bases lying between them. There are 16 residues in the CDR3.

The chain carries TRBV4-2 and TRBJ2-1, with D possibly being TRBD1 (6 bases). Deletions cut 1 base from V and 6 bases from J, with 7 bases between. In germline, CDR1 is LGHNA, CDR2 YNFKEQ. The CDR3 spans 13 residues. DNA of the CDR3: TGTGCCAGCAGCCAAGGGGGGCCCAATGAGCAGTTCTTC. This translates into CASSQGGPNEQFF.

In this sample, this clone turned up a few times. The genes are TRBV11-2 and TRBJ2-2; tentatively, D is TRBD1 (5 bases). In germline, CDR1 is SGHAT, CDR2 FQNNGV. This CDR3 spans 14 amino acids. Trimming took 2 bases from V and 1 from J, leaving 5 bases between them. The CDR3 nucleotides read TGTGCCAGCAGCTTAACAGGGAACACCGGGGAGCTGTTTTTT. Translation gives CASSLTGNTGELFF.

This chain links TRBV4-1 with TRBJ2-1; D is possibly TRBD2 (6 bases). The CDR3 loop spans 15 amino acids. V was shortened by 4 bases and J by 4 bases, with 14 bases between the two germline ends. From germline, CDR1 is MGHRA and CDR2 YSYEKL. CDR3 region: CASSPDGGGYNEQFF. The CDR3 DNA follows: TGCGCCAGCAGCCCGGACGGAGGAGGGTACAATGAGCAGTTCTTC.